These 14 T cell receptor beta chains share one sample of origin, sequenced in a study of PD-L1 blockade in urothelial cancer. Assay: immunoSEQ multiplex PCR; the TCRdb copy retains only in-frame clones and omits some. The sample shows roughly 84,000 clones, roughly 87% of them seen only once. This sample comprised PBMCs, obtained around atezolizumab (anti-PD-L1) treatment. Receptors originate from a man between 65 and 85 years old with urothelial cancer.

CDR3 residues: CASSVAGPASPLHF. CDR3 sequence (DNA): TGTGCCAGCAGCGTAGCAGGGCCCGCATCACCCCTCCACTTT. V and J are TRBV9 and TRBJ1-6, with D perhaps TRBD1 (5 bases). V dropped 0 bases and J dropped 10 bases, with 11 bases sitting between them. This CDR3 is 14 amino acids long. Germline V gene data show CDR1 as SGDLS and CDR2 as YYNGEE.

This sequence joins TRBV5-6 and TRBJ2-1, with D tentatively TRBD1 (6 bases). Germline lookup yields CDR1 SGHDT and CDR2 YYEEEE. The CDR3 is 16 residues long. V gave up 0 bases and J gave up 1 base, with 11 bases separating them. CDR3 in amino acids: CASSLAPTGSYNEQFF. Here the CDR3 DNA reads TGTGCCAGCAGCTTGGCTCCGACAGGATCCTACAATGAGCAGTTCTTC.

The rearrangement joins TRBV11-3 to TRBJ1-1, with D perhaps TRBD1 (5 bases). This CDR3 region has 14 residues. Germline values: CDR1 SGHNT, CDR2 YENEEA. Between the trimmed V and J ends, which lost 6 bases and 1 base, there was a span of 12 bases. The CDR3 DNA is TGTGCCAGCAGTCGCGGGGGAGGGAACACTGAAGCTTTCTTT. Residues: CASSRGGGNTEAFF.

The chain couples TRBV5-5 to TRBJ2-5; possibly TRBD1 for D (5 bases). The CDR3 has 15 residues. Trimming shortened V by 4 bases and J by 2 bases, and 15 bases separated the two germline ends. Per the germline V gene, CDR1 is SGHKS and CDR2 is YYEKEE (reference sequence). CDR3 nucleotide sequence: TGTGCCAGCAGCCTCTGGTCGACAGAACAAGAGACCCAGTACTTC. As protein: CASSLWSTEQETQYF.

This clone has a handful of counts. CDR3 nucleotide sequence: TGTGCCAGCAGCCTTCGGCGGGGGGTGACCGGGGAGCTGTTTTTT. This codes for CASSLRRGVTGELFF. The J gene is TRBJ2-2, the V gene TRBV11-1; TRBD2 agrees at 8 bases. The CDR3 consists of 15 residues. Trimming took 5 bases from V and 5 from J; bases not matched to a gene: 7. Germline loops: CDR1 SGHAT, CDR2 FQDESV (reference sequence).

This clone showed up just a few times. The CDR3 is CASSFNEGGLREKLFF. CDR3 in DNA: TGTGCCAGCAGCTTTAATGAGGGAGGATTACGAGAAAAACTGTTTTTT. The chain couples TRBV13 to TRBJ1-4, with unresolved D. CDR1 is PRHDT, CDR2 FYEKMQ, per germline (reference sequence). The V end was cut by 3 bases, the J end by 8 bases, with 19 bases between. This CDR3 has 16 residues.

The chain employs TRBV18 and TRBJ2-7; perhaps TRBD1 as D (5 bases). The germline gives CDR1 KGHSH, CDR2 LQKENI. This CDR3 has 15 residues. Trimming took off 0 bases at V and 3 bases at J, with 12 bases between the two ends. CDR3 bases: TGTGCCAGCTCACCACCGGGGCTCGCGGACTACGAGCAGTACTTC. Translating gives CASSPPGLADYEQYF.

Details on this clone: This same CDR3 is encoded by further DNA sequences in the sample. The rearrangement links TRBV6-6 to TRBJ2-5; D possibly corresponds to TRBD2 (6 bases). The V gene lost 8 bases and the J gene lost 5 bases, with 9 bases spanning the gap. Germline-derived CDR1 and CDR2 are MNHNY and SVGAGI (reference sequence). This CDR3 region has 11 residues. Here the CDR3 reads CASGGSETQYF. CDR3 bases: TGTGCCAGCGGAGGGTCGGAGACCCAGTACTTC.

The chain employs TRBV4-2 and TRBJ2-7, with D perhaps matching TRBD1 (5 bases). V shed 5 bases and J shed 5 bases, with 13 bases lying between them. Germline CDR1 and CDR2: LGHNA and YNFKEQ. This CDR3 contains 13 residues. Written as DNA, the CDR3 is TGTGCCAGCAGCTTGACGGACACCCACGAGCAGTACTTC. This translates into CASSLTDTHEQYF.

The chain is built from TRBV2 and TRBJ2-3, with 10 bases fitting TRBD1. This CDR3 region has 16 residues. Losses at the gene ends were 4 bases for V and 4 bases for J; bases not matched to a gene: 8. Germline V gene sequence: CDR1 SNHLY, CDR2 FYNNEI. The CDR3 loop reads CASSVGQGVLADTQYF. The DNA for the CDR3 is TGTGCCAGCAGTGTAGGACAGGGGGTTCTAGCAGATACGCAGTATTTT.

The chain uses TRBV6-6 and TRBJ1-1; TRBD1 agrees at 8 bases. Germline CDR1 and CDR2: MNHNY and SVGAGI (reference sequence). The CDR3 runs to 14 residues. The V and J ends lost 7 bases and 6 bases, in that order; junction bases with no gene match: 10. As DNA, the CDR3 is TGTGCCAGCACCCTCTTGGGACAGGACGCTGAAGCTTTCTTT. Translating it yields CASTLLGQDAEAFF.

The V gene is TRBV5-1, the J gene TRBJ1-1; the D is unclear. Germline V gene lookup returns CDR1 SGHRS and CDR2 YFSETQ. This CDR3 is 14 amino acids long. V was cut by 4 bases and J by 1 base, with 11 bases left in between. The CDR3 protein is CASSTYPGNTEAFF. The CDR3 DNA is TGCGCCAGCAGCACTTACCCGGGGAACACTGAAGCTTTCTTT.

The chain combines TRBV18 with TRBJ1-3; 8 bases agree with TRBD1. Trimming removed 5 bases from V and 2 bases from J; junction bases left unmatched: 8. CDR1 and CDR2 from the germline V gene are KGHSH and LQKENI. CDR3 length: 16 residues. The CDR3 is CASSSTADRAGNTIYF. The DNA for the CDR3 is TGTGCCAGCTCATCCACGGCGGACAGGGCTGGAAACACCATATATTTT.

This clone was seen just once. V gene TRBV5-6 combines with J gene TRBJ2-2; D might be TRBD2 (5 bases). This CDR3 comprises 13 residues. The ends were cut back, 6 bases at V and 7 bases at J, with 13 bases in the middle. Germline V gives CDR1 SGHDT, CDR2 YYEEEE. The CDR3 DNA reads TGTGCCAGCACTAGGAGGATAGTCGGGGAGCTGTTTTTT. As protein: CASTRRIVGELFF. Full variable domain (missing parts from reference TRBV5-6 and TRBJ2-2): DAGVTQSPTHLIKTRGQQVTLRCSPKSGHDTVSWYQQALGQGPQFIFQYYEEEERQRGNFPDRFSGHQFPNYSSELNVNALLLGDSALYLCASTRRIVGELFFGEGSRLTVL.